Sequencing of this T cell receptor (beta chain) was carried out in a study of cytomegalovirus exposure and HLA in healthy donors. Study-level results: Productive rates of about 87% or about 30% were seen for most TCR beta V segments in an earlier analysis. Available immune exposure information covered CMV serostatus only. Later findings reportedly placed an Asian-associated ancestry cluster below the approximately 670-donor mean for N-insertions.

PCR primers comprised 60 Vbeta and 13 Jbeta primers. Measured with immunoSEQ multiplex PCR; TCRdb has only the in-frame clones, and not every one. The table lists some 100,000 clones, 84% of them singletons, with 1.2% in the top ten. Germline V lookup: CDR1 LNHDA, CDR2 SQIVND (reference sequence). J gave up 3 bases and V 5 bases, and 5 bases lay outside the gene matches. This CDR3 has 14 amino acids. Although they were nominally healthy when sampled, donors likely had unrecorded immune exposures. About this clone: Its cognate antigen is unknown. The sample has other DNA sequences that encode this CDR3 too.

This chain uses TRBV19 with TRBJ2-7; 9 positions match TRBD2. The receptor was derived from a woman aged 18 to 35 in good health and CMV-seronegative. The sequencing sample was made of PBMCs. CDR3 residues: CASSWRGGDYEQYF. In DNA, the CDR3 is TGTGCCAGTAGTTGGCGGGGGGGGGACTACGAGCAGTACTTC.